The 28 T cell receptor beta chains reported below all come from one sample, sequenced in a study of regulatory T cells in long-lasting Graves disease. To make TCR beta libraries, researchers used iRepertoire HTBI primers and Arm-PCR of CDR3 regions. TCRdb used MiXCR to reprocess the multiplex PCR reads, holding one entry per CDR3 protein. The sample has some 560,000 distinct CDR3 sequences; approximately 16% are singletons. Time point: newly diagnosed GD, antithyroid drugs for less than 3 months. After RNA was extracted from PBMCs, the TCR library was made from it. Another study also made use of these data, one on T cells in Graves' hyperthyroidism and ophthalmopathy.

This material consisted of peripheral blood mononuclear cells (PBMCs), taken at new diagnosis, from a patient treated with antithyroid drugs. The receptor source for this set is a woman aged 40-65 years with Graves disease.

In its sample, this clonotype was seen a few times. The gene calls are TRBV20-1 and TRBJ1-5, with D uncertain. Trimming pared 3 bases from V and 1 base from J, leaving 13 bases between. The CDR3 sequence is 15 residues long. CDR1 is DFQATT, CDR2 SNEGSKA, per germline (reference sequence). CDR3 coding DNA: TGCAGTGCTAGCTCCGCGGGTGGGAGCAATCAGCCCCAGCATTTT. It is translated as CSASSAGGSNQPQHF.

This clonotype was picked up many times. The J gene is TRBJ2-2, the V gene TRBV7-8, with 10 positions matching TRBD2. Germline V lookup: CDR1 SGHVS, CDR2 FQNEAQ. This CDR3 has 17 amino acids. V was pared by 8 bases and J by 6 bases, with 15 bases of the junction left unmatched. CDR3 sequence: CASYPIAAGGESGELFF. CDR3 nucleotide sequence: TGTGCCAGCTATCCGATAGCAGCGGGGGGGGAATCCGGGGAGCTGTTTTTT.

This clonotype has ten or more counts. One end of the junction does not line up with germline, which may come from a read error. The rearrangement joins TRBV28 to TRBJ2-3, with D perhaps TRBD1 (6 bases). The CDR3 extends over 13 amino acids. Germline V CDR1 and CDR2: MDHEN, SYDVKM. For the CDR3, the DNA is TGTGCCAGCAATTTAGGGGGTGCAGATACGCAGTATTTT. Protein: CASNLGGADTQYF.

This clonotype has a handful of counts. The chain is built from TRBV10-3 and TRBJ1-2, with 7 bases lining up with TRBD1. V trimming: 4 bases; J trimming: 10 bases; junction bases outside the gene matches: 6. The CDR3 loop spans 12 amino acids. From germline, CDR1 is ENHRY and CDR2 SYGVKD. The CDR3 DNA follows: TGTGCCATCAGTGGGAAACAGGGGTCCTACACCTTC. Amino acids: CAISGKQGSYTF.

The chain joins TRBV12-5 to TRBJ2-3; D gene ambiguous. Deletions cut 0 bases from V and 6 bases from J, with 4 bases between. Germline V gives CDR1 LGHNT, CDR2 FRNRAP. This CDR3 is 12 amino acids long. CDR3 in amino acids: CASGLVSDTQYF. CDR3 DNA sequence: TGTGCTAGTGGTTTGGTGTCGGATACGCAGTATTTT.

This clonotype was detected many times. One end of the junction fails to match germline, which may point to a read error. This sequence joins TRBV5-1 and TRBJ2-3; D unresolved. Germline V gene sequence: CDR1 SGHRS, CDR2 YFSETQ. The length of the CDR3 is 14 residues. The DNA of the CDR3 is TGTGCCAGCAGCTTGGCCTGGGGCACAGATACGCAGTATTTT. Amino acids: CASSLAWGTDTQYF. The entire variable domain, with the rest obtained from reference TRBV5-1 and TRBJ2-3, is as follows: KAGVTQTPRYLIKTRGQQVTLSCSPISGHRSVSWYQQTPGQGLQFLFEYFSETQRNKGNFPGRFSGRQFSNSRSEMNVSTLELGDSALYLCASSLAWGTDTQYFGPGTRLTVL.

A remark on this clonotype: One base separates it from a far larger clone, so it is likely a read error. CDR3 loop: CASSKAGGISYEQFF. For the CDR3, the DNA is TGTGCCAGCAGTAAGGCGGGGGGGATCTCCTACGAGCAGTTCTTC. The chain is built from TRBV28 and TRBJ2-1; 9 bases fit TRBD2. Trimming removed 5 bases from V and 10 bases from J; junction bases left unmatched: 12. Germline CDR1 and CDR2: MDHEN and SYDVKM. There are 15 residues in the CDR3.

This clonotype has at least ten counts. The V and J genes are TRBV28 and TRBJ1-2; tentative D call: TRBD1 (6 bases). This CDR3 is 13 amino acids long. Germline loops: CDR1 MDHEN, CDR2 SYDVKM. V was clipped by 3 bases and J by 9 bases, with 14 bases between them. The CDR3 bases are TGTGCCAGCAGTTTTACTTACAGGGAGAGCTACACCTTC. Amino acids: CASSFTYRESYTF.

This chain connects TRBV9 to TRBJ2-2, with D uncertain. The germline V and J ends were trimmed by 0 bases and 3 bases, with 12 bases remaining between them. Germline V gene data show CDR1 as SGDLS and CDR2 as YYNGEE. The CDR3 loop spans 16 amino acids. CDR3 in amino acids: CASSVGPLRDTGELFF. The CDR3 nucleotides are TGTGCCAGCAGCGTAGGGCCACTACGGGACACCGGGGAGCTGTTTTTT.

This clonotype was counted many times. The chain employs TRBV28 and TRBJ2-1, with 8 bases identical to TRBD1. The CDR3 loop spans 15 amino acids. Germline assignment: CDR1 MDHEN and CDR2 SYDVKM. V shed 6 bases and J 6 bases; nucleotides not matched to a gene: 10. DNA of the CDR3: TGTGCCAGCAGCTGGGAATTCGACAGGGGCAATGAGCAGTTCTTC. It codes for CASSWEFDRGNEQFF.

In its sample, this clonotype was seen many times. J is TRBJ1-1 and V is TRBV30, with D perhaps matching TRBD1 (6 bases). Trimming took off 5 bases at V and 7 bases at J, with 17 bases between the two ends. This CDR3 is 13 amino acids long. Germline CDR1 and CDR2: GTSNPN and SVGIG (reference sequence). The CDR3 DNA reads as TGTGCCTGGGACCAGGAACAGGGCTATGAAGCTTTCTTT. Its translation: CAWDQEQGYEAFF.

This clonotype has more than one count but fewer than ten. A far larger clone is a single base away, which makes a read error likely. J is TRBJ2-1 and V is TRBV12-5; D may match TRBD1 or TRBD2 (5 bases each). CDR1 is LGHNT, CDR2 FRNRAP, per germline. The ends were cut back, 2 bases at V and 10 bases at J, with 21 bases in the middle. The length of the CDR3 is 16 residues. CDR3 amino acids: CASGLSAGTVSYEQFF. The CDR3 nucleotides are TGTGCTAGTGGTTTGTCTGCCGGGACGGTCTCCTACGAGCAGTTCTTC. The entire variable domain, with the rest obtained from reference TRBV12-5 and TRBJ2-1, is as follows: DARVTQTPRHKVTEMGQEVTMRCQPILGHNTVFWYRQTMMQGLELLAYFRNRAPLDDSGMPKDRFSAEMPDATLATLKIQPSEPRDSAVYFCASGLSAGTVSYEQFFGPGTRLTVL.

CDR3 nucleotides: TGTGCCAGCAGTGAACAAGGGAGGACCCAGTACTTC. Translating gives CASSEQGRTQYF. V gene TRBV6-1 combines with J gene TRBJ2-5; possible D gene TRBD2, 5 bases. The CDR3 totals 12 residues. Per the germline V gene, CDR1 is MNHNS and CDR2 is SASEGT. V lost 2 bases and J lost 7, with 8 bases in between.

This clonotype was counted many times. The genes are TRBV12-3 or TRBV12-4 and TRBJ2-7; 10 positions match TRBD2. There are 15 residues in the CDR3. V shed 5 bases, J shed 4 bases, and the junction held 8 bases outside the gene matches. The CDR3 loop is CASSAVAGGLYEQYF. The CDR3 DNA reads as TGTGCCAGCAGTGCCGTAGCGGGGGGATTATACGAGCAGTACTTC.

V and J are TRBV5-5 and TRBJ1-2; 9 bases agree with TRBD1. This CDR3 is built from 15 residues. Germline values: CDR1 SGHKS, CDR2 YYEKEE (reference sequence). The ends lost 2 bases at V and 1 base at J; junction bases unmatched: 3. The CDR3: CASSFGTGFNYGYTF. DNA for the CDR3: TGTGCCAGCAGCTTTGGGACAGGGTTTAACTATGGCTACACCTTC.

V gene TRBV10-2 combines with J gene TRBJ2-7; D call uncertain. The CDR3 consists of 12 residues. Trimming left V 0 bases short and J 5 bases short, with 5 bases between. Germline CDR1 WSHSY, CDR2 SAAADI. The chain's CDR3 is CASSESIDEQYF. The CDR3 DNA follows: TGCGCCAGCAGTGAGTCGATCGACGAGCAGTACTTC.

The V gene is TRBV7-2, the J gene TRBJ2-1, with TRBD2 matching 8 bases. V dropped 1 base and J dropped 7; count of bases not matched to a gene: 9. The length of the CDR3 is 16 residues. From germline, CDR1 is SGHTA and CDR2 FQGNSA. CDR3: CASSLVSGLEGNEQFF. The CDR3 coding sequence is TGTGCCAGCAGCTTAGTCTCGGGACTAGAGGGGAATGAGCAGTTCTTC.

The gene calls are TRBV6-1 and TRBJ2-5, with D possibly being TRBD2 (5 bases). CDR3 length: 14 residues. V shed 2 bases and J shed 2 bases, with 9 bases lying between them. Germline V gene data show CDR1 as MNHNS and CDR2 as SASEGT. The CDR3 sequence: CASSEWGEQETQYF. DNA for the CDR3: TGTGCCAGCAGTGAATGGGGAGAGCAAGAGACCCAGTACTTC.

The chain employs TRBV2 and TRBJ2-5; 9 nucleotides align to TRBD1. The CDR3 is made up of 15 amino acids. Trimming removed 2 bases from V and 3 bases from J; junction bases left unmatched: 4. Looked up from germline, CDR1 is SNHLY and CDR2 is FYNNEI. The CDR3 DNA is TGTGCCAGCAGTGAAACCACAGGGGGCAAAGAGACCCAGTACTTC. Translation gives CASSETTGGKETQYF.

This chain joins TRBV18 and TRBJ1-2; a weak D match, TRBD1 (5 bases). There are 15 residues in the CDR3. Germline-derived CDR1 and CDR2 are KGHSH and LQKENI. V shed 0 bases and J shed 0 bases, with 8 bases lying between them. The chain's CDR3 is CASSPPGVANYGYTF. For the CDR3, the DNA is TGTGCCAGCTCACCACCGGGGGTGGCTAACTATGGCTACACCTTC.

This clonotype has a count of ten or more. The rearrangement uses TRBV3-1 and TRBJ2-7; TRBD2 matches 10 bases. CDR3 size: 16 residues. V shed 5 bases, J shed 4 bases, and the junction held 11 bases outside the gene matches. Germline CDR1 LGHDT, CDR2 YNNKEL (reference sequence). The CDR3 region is CASSSRLAGGPYEQYF. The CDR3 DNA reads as TGTGCCAGCAGCTCGCGACTAGCGGGTGGGCCTTACGAGCAGTACTTC.

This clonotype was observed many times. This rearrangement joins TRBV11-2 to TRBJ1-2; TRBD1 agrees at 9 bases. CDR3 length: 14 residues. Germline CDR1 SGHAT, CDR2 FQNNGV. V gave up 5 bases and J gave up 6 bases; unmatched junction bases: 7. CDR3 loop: CASSVDRGGHGYTF. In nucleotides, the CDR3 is TGTGCCAGCAGCGTGGACAGGGGAGGACATGGCTACACCTTC.

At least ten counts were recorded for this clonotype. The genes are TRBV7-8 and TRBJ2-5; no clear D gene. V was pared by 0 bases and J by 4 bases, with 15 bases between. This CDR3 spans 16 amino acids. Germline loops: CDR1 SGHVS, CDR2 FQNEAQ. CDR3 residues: CASSLASARVLETQYF. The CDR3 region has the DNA TGTGCCAGCAGCTTAGCCAGTGCTAGGGTTTTAGAGACCCAGTACTTC.

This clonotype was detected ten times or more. Written as DNA, the CDR3 is TGTGCCAGCAGTGAAGGGGGTATGGCCACGAACACCGGGGAGCTGTTTTTT. Translating it yields CASSEGGMATNTGELFF. The chain couples TRBV6-1 to TRBJ2-2; D is unclear. The CDR3 covers 17 residues. Looked up from germline, CDR1 is MNHNS and CDR2 is SASEGT. The ends were cut back, 1 base at V and 0 bases at J, with 12 bases in the middle.

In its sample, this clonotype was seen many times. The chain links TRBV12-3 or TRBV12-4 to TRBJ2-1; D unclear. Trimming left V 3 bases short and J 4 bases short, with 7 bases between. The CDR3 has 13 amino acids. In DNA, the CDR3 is TGTGCCAGCAGTTTCAGACATTACAATGAGCAGTTCTTC. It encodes CASSFRHYNEQFF.

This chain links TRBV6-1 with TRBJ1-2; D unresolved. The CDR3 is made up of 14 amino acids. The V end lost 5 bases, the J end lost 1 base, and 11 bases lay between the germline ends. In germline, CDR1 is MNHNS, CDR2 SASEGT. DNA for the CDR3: TGTGCCAGCAGTCCGTATAGGAATAACTATGGCTACACCTTC. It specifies CASSPYRNNYGYTF.

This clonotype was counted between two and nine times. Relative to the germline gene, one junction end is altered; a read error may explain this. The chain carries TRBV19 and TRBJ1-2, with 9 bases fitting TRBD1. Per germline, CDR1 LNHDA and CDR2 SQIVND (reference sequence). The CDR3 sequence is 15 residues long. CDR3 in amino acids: CASSIFPGQGYGYTF. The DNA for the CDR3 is TGCGCCAGTAGTATATTCCCGGGACAGGGATATGGCTACACCTTC.

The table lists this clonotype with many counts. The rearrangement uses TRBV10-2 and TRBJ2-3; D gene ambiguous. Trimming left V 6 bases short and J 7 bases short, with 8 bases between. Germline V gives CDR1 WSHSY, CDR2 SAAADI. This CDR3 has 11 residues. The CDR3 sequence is CASSVGNTQYF. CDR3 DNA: TGCGCCAGCAGCGTCGGAAATACGCAGTATTTT.